This T cell receptor beta chain was captured by sequencing in a study of blood T cell repertoires in COVID-19. Profiled with immunoSEQ multiplex PCR; TCRdb holds only in-frame clones, not every one. Of some 290,000 clones in the sample, less than 85% were seen once. The material sequenced was peripheral blood. The receptor's source is a man aged 60-69 years who had recovered from COVID-19.

CDR3 DNA sequence: TGTGCCAGTAGTGATCGACGGGAGAGGGAGCTGTTTTTT. Translating it yields CASSDRRERELFF. J is TRBJ2-2 and V is TRBV19; a weak D match, TRBD2 (6 bases). Germline V gives CDR1 LNHDA, CDR2 SQIVND (reference sequence). The CDR3 runs 13 residues. V was trimmed by 5 bases and J by 9 bases, leaving 13 bases between them.